These 6 T cell receptor beta chains originate from one sample sequenced in a study of blood T cell repertoires in COVID-19. Produced via immunoSEQ multiplex PCR; TCRdb's table is partial and in-frame only. The sample includes about 120,000 clones, roughly 80% of them seen just once. The material sequenced was peripheral blood. These receptor sequences come from a human donor in a cohort sampled during active COVID-19.

The chain employs TRBV18 and TRBJ2-7, with D maybe TRBD1 (5 bases). The ends were cut back, 2 bases at V and 0 bases at J, with 17 bases in the middle. Looked up from germline, CDR1 is KGHSH and CDR2 is LQKENI. The CDR3 loop spans 17 amino acids. The DNA for the CDR3 is TGTGCCAGCTCACCAAGTGTGATGGGGCTTAGCTCCTACGAGCAGTACTTC. The encoded protein is CASSPSVMGLSSYEQYF.

The chain links TRBV7-2 to TRBJ2-6; D not resolved. Trimming pared 5 bases from V and 4 bases from J, leaving 12 bases between. CDR1 and CDR2 from the germline V gene are SGHTA and FQGNSA. CDR3 size: 15 residues. CDR3 loop: CASSPRPPGANVLTF. For the CDR3, the DNA is TGTGCCAGCAGCCCCCGTCCTCCCGGGGCCAACGTCCTGACTTTC.

The chain links TRBV7-2 to TRBJ2-7, with 14 bases that match TRBD2. Germline CDR1 and CDR2: SGHTA and FQGNSA. Trimming at V came to 6 bases and at J to 3 bases, leaving 4 bases not matched to a gene. This CDR3 has 15 amino acids. CDR3 loop: CASSLGTSGSYEQYF. CDR3 in DNA: TGTGCCAGCAGTCTCGGGACTAGCGGGAGCTACGAGCAGTACTTC.

The chain employs TRBV4-1 and TRBJ2-7, with D possibly being TRBD1 (5 bases). This CDR3 is built from 15 residues. The germline V gene encodes CDR1 MGHRA and CDR2 YSYEKL. V lost 3 bases to trimming and J lost 3 bases, with 15 bases between them. CDR3 in amino acids: CASSQIWGSLYEQYF. DNA for the CDR3: TGCGCCAGCAGCCAGATCTGGGGCTCACTCTACGAGCAGTACTTC.

The chain has TRBV7-8 and TRBJ2-7, with a tentative D call TRBD2 (6 bases). The CDR3 is 14 residues long. Germline CDR1 and CDR2: SGHVS and FQNEAQ. V dropped 1 base and J dropped 6 bases, with 13 bases sitting between them. CDR3 amino acids: CASSLDGRGSEQYF. CDR3 nucleotides: TGTGCCAGCAGCTTAGACGGGAGAGGTTCCGAGCAGTACTTC.

CDR3 sequence reads: CASNSQGYNEQFF. For the CDR3, the DNA is TGTGCCAGCAACTCACAGGGGTACAATGAGCAGTTCTTC. The gene calls are TRBV12-3 or TRBV12-4 and TRBJ2-1; 7 bases are shared with TRBD1. The ends lost 7 bases at V and 4 bases at J; junction bases unmatched: 4. The CDR3 is 13 residues long.